The 24 T cell receptor beta chains below all came from one sample that was sequenced in a study of identical twins. Each CDR3 protein is one row after TCRdb ran MiXCR on the 5' RACE reads. The repertoire holds more than 350,000 distinct CDR3 sequences, with 9% as singletons. The sample taken for sequencing was naive T cells sorted from blood. The source is a woman between 50 and 59 years old in good health.

The V gene is TRBV5-6, the J gene TRBJ1-5; 10 positions agree with TRBD1. V was pared by 4 bases and J by 1 base, with 5 bases of the junction left unmatched. Germline V CDR1 and CDR2: SGHDT, YYEEEE. The CDR3 contains 16 residues. The CDR3 DNA reads as TGTGCCAGCAGCAAAACGGGACAGGGGAGCAATCAGCCCCAGCATTTT. Translating it yields CASSKTGQGSNQPQHF.

This clonotype was picked up a small number of times. The chain combines TRBV2 with TRBJ2-7; TRBD2 is a possible D gene (6 bases). Germline V gives CDR1 SNHLY, CDR2 FYNNEI. CDR3 length: 10 residues. V lost 5 bases and J 13 bases, leaving 12 bases between the germline ends. The CDR3 DNA reads TGTGCCAGCAGTAGTCGCGGGGCATACTTC. Translation: CASSSRGAYF.

The CDR3 nucleotides read TGTGCCAGCAGCCGAGATCCGTTTCGGCAAATACCACAAGAGACCCAGTACTTC. Translated, it gives CASSRDPFRQIPQETQYF. The chain links TRBV14 to TRBJ2-5; D gene uncertain. V dropped 4 bases and J dropped 2 bases, with 23 bases sitting between them. The CDR3 totals 18 residues. Germline CDR1 SGHDN, CDR2 FVKESK.

V and J are TRBV12-3 or TRBV12-4 and TRBJ1-2; TRBD1 might be the D (5 bases). CDR3 length: 13 residues. Trimming took 6 bases from V and 3 from J, leaving 11 bases between them. The CDR3 spells CASRKTGYYGYTF. The CDR3 DNA is TGTGCCAGCAGAAAAACAGGTTACTATGGCTACACCTTC.

This clonotype was picked up many times. The chain recombines TRBV4-1 with TRBJ1-1; D remains unclear. V was shortened by 0 bases and J by 0 bases, with 11 bases between the two germline ends. This CDR3 region has 16 residues. Germline V gene data show CDR1 as MGHRA and CDR2 as YSYEKL. CDR3 residues: CASSQEVRELNTEAFF. The CDR3 nucleotides read TGCGCCAGCAGCCAAGAGGTGAGGGAATTGAACACTGAAGCTTTCTTT.

The chain couples TRBV28 to TRBJ1-5; no reliable D call. Trimming took 6 bases from V and 7 from J, leaving 22 bases between them. The germline V gene has CDR1 MDHEN and CDR2 SYDVKM. CDR3 length: 16 amino acids. The CDR3 sequence: CASSLSRSGLGQPQHF. The CDR3 DNA is TGTGCCAGCAGCCTCTCCCGGTCGGGCCTTGGGCAGCCCCAGCATTTT.

This clonotype has only a few counts. This chain joins TRBV5-1 and TRBJ2-2; 13 positions agree with TRBD2. With 7 bases clipped from V and 7 bases from J, the junction kept 13 bases outside the gene matches. This CDR3 region has 17 residues. Germline values: CDR1 SGHRS, CDR2 YFSETQ. The CDR3 DNA reads as TGCGCCAGCGGCGGACTAGCGGGAGTCGGAATGGGCGGGGAGCTGTTTTTT. Translated, it gives CASGGLAGVGMGGELFF.

This clonotype was counted at least ten times. The V call is TRBV11-2, the J call TRBJ2-2; 7 positions agree with TRBD2. CDR1 is SGHAT, CDR2 FQNNGV, per germline. The CDR3 covers 16 residues. V lost 2 bases, J lost 1 base, and 4 bases stayed unmatched. For the CDR3, the DNA is TGTGCCAGCAGCTTATCGGGAGGAATGAACACCGGGGAGCTGTTTTTT. It is translated as CASSLSGGMNTGELFF. Full variable domain (outside the CDR3, taken from reference TRBV11-2 and TRBJ2-2): EAGVAQSPRYKIIEKRQSVAFWCNPISGHATLYWYQQILGQGPKLLIQFQNNGVVDDSQLPKDRFSAERLKGVDSTLKIQPAKLEDSAVYLCASSLSGGMNTGELFFGEGSRLTVL.

This clonotype turned up a few times. The chain uses TRBV5-1 and TRBJ1-2; no definite D call. Per germline, CDR1 SGHRS and CDR2 YFSETQ. The CDR3 has 15 residues. Trimming pared 0 bases from V and 4 bases from J, leaving 13 bases between. The CDR3 sequence is CASSLAVGTSYGYTF. CDR3 nucleotide sequence: TGCGCCAGCAGCTTGGCAGTGGGCACCTCCTATGGCTACACCTTC.

This clonotype was observed a handful of times. The DNA of the CDR3 is TGCAGTGCTAGTGACAGGACCCCCTACGAGCAGTACTTC. Translation gives CSASDRTPYEQYF. This chain joins TRBV20-1 and TRBJ2-7, with D possibly TRBD1 on 6 matching bases. The CDR3 runs 13 residues. Trimming removed 3 bases at V and 2 bases at J, with 11 bases between. CDR1 is DFQATT, CDR2 SNEGSKA, per germline (reference sequence).

The sample holds a few counts of this clonotype. This rearrangement joins TRBV29-1 to TRBJ2-1; weak D call: TRBD2 (6 bases). Germline V gene lookup returns CDR1 SQVTM and CDR2 ANQGSEA. V gave up 4 bases and J gave up 6 bases, with 13 bases separating them. The CDR3 sequence is 13 residues long. In nucleotides, the CDR3 is TGCAGCGTTGTTTTCACTAGCCGCAATGAGCAGTTCTTC. Translated: CSVVFTSRNEQFF.

The sample holds many counts of this clonotype. This rearrangement joins TRBV5-1 to TRBJ2-7; 11 nucleotides align to TRBD1. Germline V CDR1 and CDR2: SGHRS, YFSETQ. There are 15 residues in the CDR3. The V gene end was trimmed by 0 bases and the J gene end by 4 bases; junction bases not matched to a gene: 3. The CDR3 reads CASSLAGQGAYEQYF. In DNA form, the CDR3 reads TGCGCCAGCAGCTTGGCCGGACAGGGGGCTTACGAGCAGTACTTC. Variable domain in full (rest from reference TRBV5-1 and TRBJ2-7): KAGVTQTPRYLIKTRGQQVTLSCSPISGHRSVSWYQQTPGQGLQFLFEYFSETQRNKGNFPGRFSGRQFSNSRSEMNVSTLELGDSALYLCASSLAGQGAYEQYFGPGTRLTVT.

In this sample, this clonotype turned up many times. The J gene is TRBJ2-5, the V gene TRBV5-1; D may match TRBD1 or TRBD2 (5 bases each). The V end lost 4 bases, the J end lost 2 bases, and 12 bases lay between the germline ends. The CDR3 is 14 residues long. Germline values: CDR1 SGHRS, CDR2 YFSETQ. DNA of the CDR3: TGCGCCAGCAGCGAAACAGGAGGACAAGAGACCCAGTACTTC. Translating gives CASSETGGQETQYF.

This clonotype was seen only a few times. The rearrangement joins TRBV4-1 to TRBJ1-2; no firm D call. Trimming took 0 bases from V and 2 from J, leaving 13 bases between them. The CDR3 is 16 residues long. The germline V gene has CDR1 MGHRA and CDR2 YSYEKL. The CDR3 region is CASSQDRGRDNYGYTF. The CDR3 coding sequence is TGCGCCAGCAGCCAAGATCGGGGTCGAGACAACTATGGCTACACCTTC.

This clonotype was picked up a small number of times. J is TRBJ2-2 and V is TRBV18; D gene uncertain. CDR3 length: 15 residues. The V end was cut by 3 bases, the J end by 1 base, with 9 bases between. Germline V gene sequence: CDR1 KGHSH, CDR2 LQKENI. Here the CDR3 reads CASSPRAVNTGELFF. The CDR3 DNA reads as TGTGCCAGCTCACCTCGGGCAGTGAACACCGGGGAGCTGTTTTTT.

This clonotype was counted between two and nine times. The V gene is TRBV25-1, the J gene TRBJ2-1; 10 bases align to TRBD1. CDR1 and CDR2 from the germline V gene are MGHDK and SYGVNS. The CDR3 length is 14 residues. V gave up 3 bases and J gave up 8 bases; unmatched junction bases: 4. CDR3 bases: TGTGCCAGCAGTGATGGGGACAGGGGTTATGAGCAGTTCTTC. Its translation is CASSDGDRGYEQFF.

V is TRBV3-1 and J is TRBJ2-2, with 8 bases that match TRBD2. Germline values: CDR1 LGHDT, CDR2 YNNKEL (reference sequence). V gave up 0 bases and J gave up 5 bases; unmatched junction bases: 5. The CDR3 is 16 residues long. This chain's CDR3 is CASSQDVLAGTGELFF. DNA of the CDR3: TGTGCCAGCAGCCAAGATGTGCTAGCGGGTACCGGGGAGCTGTTTTTT.

This clonotype was seen a handful of times. This chain uses TRBV5-5 with TRBJ2-1, with D perhaps matching TRBD1 or TRBD2 (5 bases each). This CDR3 region has 13 residues. V lost 3 bases, J lost 7 bases, and 11 bases lay in between. Germline V gene lookup returns CDR1 SGHKS and CDR2 YYEKEE (reference sequence). CDR3 residues: CASSYIWGNEQFF. The CDR3 coding sequence is TGTGCCAGCAGCTATATTTGGGGGAATGAGCAGTTCTTC.

The chain is built from TRBV5-1 and TRBJ2-3; D is possibly TRBD1 or TRBD2 (5 bases each). Per germline, CDR1 SGHRS and CDR2 YFSETQ. The CDR3 covers 14 residues. Trimming left V 9 bases short and J 0 bases short, with 14 bases between. For the CDR3, the DNA is TGCGCCACCCGGGGCAGCTTTAGCACAGATACGCAGTATTTT. Translation gives CATRGSFSTDTQYF.

This clonotype was seen only a few times. The chain links TRBV10-3 to TRBJ2-1, with 9 bases that match TRBD1. Germline lookup yields CDR1 ENHRY and CDR2 SYGVKD. With 6 bases clipped from V and 7 bases from J, the junction kept 7 bases outside the gene matches. The CDR3 is 14 amino acids. CDR3 coding DNA: TGTGCCATCAGAGAGAAGGGGACAGGGAATGAGCAGTTCTTC. This encodes CAIREKGTGNEQFF.

This clonotype was seen repeatedly, ten times or more. J is TRBJ2-2 and V is TRBV29-1; D is uncertain. Germline V lookup: CDR1 SQVTM, CDR2 ANQGSEA. The V and J ends lost 5 bases and 6 bases respectively, with 10 bases between them. The CDR3 covers 12 residues. The CDR3 is CSVQPSAGELFF. In DNA form, the CDR3 reads TGCAGCGTTCAACCCTCGGCCGGGGAGCTGTTTTTT.

V usage is TRBV7-9 and J usage is TRBJ1-1; possible D gene TRBD1, 5 bases. Trimming took 1 base from V and 1 from J, leaving 10 bases between them. The V gene's germline CDR1 is SEHNR and CDR2 FQNEAQ (reference sequence). This CDR3 has 15 amino acids. CDR3 nucleotide sequence: TGTGCCAGCAGCTTAGTTGGAGGGGCGAACACTGAAGCTTTCTTT. Amino acid sequence: CASSLVGGANTEAFF.

Only a few counts were recorded for this clonotype. The V gene is TRBV7-6, the J gene TRBJ2-1; D tentatively fits TRBD1 or TRBD2 (6 bases each). Germline CDR1 SGHVS, CDR2 FNYEAQ. This CDR3 region has 14 residues. V lost 5 bases and J lost 7, with 15 bases in between. The CDR3 protein is CASSRLGGKNEQFF. The CDR3 nucleotides read TGTGCCAGCAGCCGATTAGGGGGGAAGAATGAGCAGTTCTTC.

In this sample, this clonotype turned up a few times. The chain employs TRBV12-3 or TRBV12-4 and TRBJ1-5; D not resolved. V was shortened by 6 bases and J by 4 bases, with 13 bases between the two germline ends. CDR3 size: 14 residues. The CDR3 sequence is CASSMSGYNQPQHF. The CDR3 DNA reads as TGTGCCAGCAGCATGTCGGGTTATAATCAGCCCCAGCATTTT.